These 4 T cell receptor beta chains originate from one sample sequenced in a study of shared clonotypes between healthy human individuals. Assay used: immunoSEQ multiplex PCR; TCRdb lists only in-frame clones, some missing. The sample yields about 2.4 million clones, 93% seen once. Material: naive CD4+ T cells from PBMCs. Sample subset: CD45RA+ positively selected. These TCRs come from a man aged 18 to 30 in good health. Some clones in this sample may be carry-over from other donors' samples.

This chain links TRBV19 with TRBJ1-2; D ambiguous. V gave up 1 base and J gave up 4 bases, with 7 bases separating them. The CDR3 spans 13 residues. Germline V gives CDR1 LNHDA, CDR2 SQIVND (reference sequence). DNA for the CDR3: TGTGCCAGTAGTATAGGGATCGTCTATGGCTACACCTTC. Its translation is CASSIGIVYGYTF.

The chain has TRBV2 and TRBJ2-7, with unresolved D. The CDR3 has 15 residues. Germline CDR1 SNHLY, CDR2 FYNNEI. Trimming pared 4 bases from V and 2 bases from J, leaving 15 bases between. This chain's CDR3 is CASSVEQILTYEQYF. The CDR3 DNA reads TGTGCCAGCAGTGTCGAACAGATATTGACCTACGAGCAGTACTTC.

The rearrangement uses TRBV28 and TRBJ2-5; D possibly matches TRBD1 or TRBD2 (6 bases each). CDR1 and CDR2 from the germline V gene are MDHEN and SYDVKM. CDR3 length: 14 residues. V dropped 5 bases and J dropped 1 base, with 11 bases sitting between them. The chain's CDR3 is CASSHWGAQETQYF. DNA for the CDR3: TGTGCCAGCAGTCACTGGGGGGCCCAAGAGACCCAGTACTTC.

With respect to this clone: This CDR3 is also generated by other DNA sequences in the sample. CDR3 residues: CASSTPSGSSYEQYF. CDR3 DNA: TGTGCCAGCAGCACGCCCAGCGGGAGTTCCTACGAGCAGTACTTC. V gene TRBV13 combines with J gene TRBJ2-7, with 8 bases matching TRBD2. Looked up from germline, CDR1 is PRHDT and CDR2 is FYEKMQ (reference sequence). The CDR3 consists of 15 residues. V shed 5 bases and J 1 base; nucleotides not matched to a gene: 7.